The present T cell receptor beta chain was sequenced within a study of blood T cell repertoires in COVID-19. Study background: In each case, the material was cDNA or gDNA derived from T cells, B-cell-depleted T cells, or PBMCs.

The J segment lost 10 bases and the V segment lost 5 bases, leaving 9 bases of the junction unmatched. This CDR3 has 13 residues. Germline V gene sequence: CDR1 MNHEY, CDR2 SVGAGI. This clone occurred many times. Original methodology: Reference gene primer amplification yielded estimated nucleated cell counts. Sequenced by immunoSEQ multiplex PCR; TCRdb stores in-frame clones only, minus some. Clone size and V and J calls were adopted from that table, with D and trimming inferred from the DNA. The table records around 140,000 clones, approximately 88% of them present only once. This chain connects TRBV6-5 to TRBJ1-1; 8 bases line up with TRBD1. The origin of this receptor is a man between 45 and 60 years old with acute or convalescent COVID-19. Sequencing was done on a sample of peripheral blood. CDR3 nucleotide sequence: TGTGCCAGCAGTCCCGGACAGGGCTTGGCAGCTTTCTTT. Amino acid sequence: CASSPGQGLAAFF.